The entry below gives a single TCR beta chain sequence along with its context. Its cognate antigen is unknown. The data derive from a study of CD8 T cell repertoires and HIV-1 epitope variants. Looking at the study overall: Controls included no peptide, Ebola AY9 epitope, and a CMV, EBV, flu pool.

Sequencing of TCR beta CDR3 used immunoSEQ survey depth. Repertoires were generated with immunoSEQ multiplex PCR, while TCRdb's copy carries only in-frame clones and drops some. The sample yields fewer than 6,000 clones, around 69% seen once. This CDR3 is 15 amino acids long. CDR1 is MDHEN and CDR2 is SYDVKM in the germline V gene. The V and J ends lost 7 bases and 6 bases, in that order; junction bases with no gene match: 13. This rearrangement joins TRBV28 to TRBJ2-5; TRBD2 agrees at 8 bases. This receptor was taken from a male donor with HIV. Sequenced sample: cultured CD8+ T cells derived from PBMCs. CDR3 amino acids: CASTTYGGGLKTQYF. The CDR3 nucleotides read TGTGCCAGCACCACCTACGGGGGGGGGCTAAAGACCCAGTACTTC.